This T cell receptor (beta chain) comes out of a study of beta chain features in type 1 diabetes. The study, taken as a whole, reports: The study found fewer insertions and more deletions at VDJ junctions in type 1 diabetes patients. Moderate yet significant TCRB CDR3 shortening was seen in Type 1 diabetes patients in all four CD4+ subsets.

Details on this clone: Its antigen is as yet unknown.

Sequenced material consisted of expressed TCRB transcripts (all of the isolated RNA was reverse transcribed). The method was immunoSEQ multiplex PCR; TCRdb's version includes in-frame clones alone and lacks a portion of them. The table shows 300,000 or so clones, with roughly a tenth occurring only once. V gave up 3 bases and J gave up 2 bases, with 19 bases separating them. The CDR3 runs 18 residues. The germline gives CDR1 SNHLY, CDR2 FYNNEI. Sequencing was done on a sample of central memory CD4+ T cells from blood. The rearrangement links TRBV2 to TRBJ2-2; D is unclear. The clonotype was recovered from a man aged 25 to 40 with type 1 diabetes. The CDR3 DNA is TGTGCCAGCAGTGACGGTCGACGACTGCAAATAAACACCGGGGAGCTGTTTTTT. Translation gives CASSDGRRLQINTGELFF.